The T cell receptor beta chain described here comes from a study of early T cells in non-severe SARS-CoV-2 infection. Study details: Sequencing used unsorted whole-blood bulk RNA, so chains lack pairing. Study-wide results and caveats: Anti-spike CD8 responses were favored by VDJdb matching, which missed private and CD4 specificities.

Unique molecular identifiers tagged individual cDNA molecules. TCRdb passed the 5' RACE reads through MiXCR, listing each CDR3 protein once. The sample shows fewer than 60,000 distinct CDR3 sequences, roughly 8.8% of them seen only once. Trimming removed 5 bases at V and 2 bases at J, with 17 bases between. The CDR3 runs 16 residues. Looked up from germline, CDR1 is SGHRS and CDR2 is YFSETQ. The table lists this clonotype with a few counts. Its specificity is unknown. The sample comprised whole blood. The chain is built from TRBV5-1 and TRBJ1-3; D is unresolved. The receptor was derived from an adult who was a healthcare worker with PCR-confirmed SARS-CoV-2 infection or an uninfected control (not recorded which). The CDR3 loop reads CASRVEPRATGNTIYF. CDR3 in DNA: TGCGCCAGCAGGGTAGAACCCCGCGCTACTGGAAACACCATATATTTT.